This paragraph reports one TCR beta chain. Method: immunoSEQ multiplex PCR; TCRdb's copy keeps in-frame clones and lacks some. The data hold under 100,000 clones, with 85% observed a single time. Indicated time point: blood 4 weeks post-SBRT, at nephrectomy. Described treatment: 15 Gy SBRT to primary tumor, nephrectomy 4 weeks later. The patient's renal cell carcinoma had clear cell pathology. This record comes from a study of radiation and T cells in renal cell carcinoma. There are 16 residues in the CDR3. Per the germline V gene, CDR1 is MNHNS and CDR2 is SASEGT. Trimming took 0 bases from V and 5 from J, leaving 16 bases between them.

The TCR was taken from a man aged 50 or older with renal cell carcinoma. Material: blood, obtained from a patient whose treatment included radiotherapy and nephrectomy. This chain links TRBV6-1 with TRBJ2-5; possibly TRBD1 for D (6 bases). This chain's CDR3 is CASSEAPSRGGETQYF. CDR3 sequence (DNA): TGTGCCAGCAGTGAAGCGCCTAGCAGGGGTGGGGAGACCCAGTACTTC.